This entry is about one TCR beta chain. Germline V lookup: CDR1 GTSNPN, CDR2 SVGIG (reference sequence). Trimming removed 0 bases from V and 3 bases from J; junction bases left unmatched: 8. The CDR3 spans 17 residues. Per the original methods: Amplifying reference gene primers gave estimates of nucleated cell counts. Produced via immunoSEQ multiplex PCR; TCRdb's table is partial and in-frame only. That table supplies the V and J calls and clone size; D and trimming were determined from the DNA. The table records under 50,000 clones, about 90% of them present only once. These data belong to a study of blood T cell repertoires in COVID-19. At the level of the study: The United States, Italy and Spain were the sources of the acute and convalescent COVID-19 samples. T cells, B-cell-depleted T cells, or PBMCs provided the cDNA or gDNA that served as material.

The chain is built from TRBV30 and TRBJ2-7, with 13 positions matching TRBD2. Sequenced sample: peripheral blood. This sequence originates from a human donor in a cohort sampled during active COVID-19. CDR3 nucleotides: TGTGCCTGGAGTGTACATCCTTGGACTAGCGGGAGCTACGAGCAGTACTTC. Translated: CAWSVHPWTSGSYEQYF.